This T cell receptor (beta chain) appears in the sequencing data of a study of technical replicates of blood from a few donors. The method was immunoSEQ multiplex PCR; TCRdb's version includes in-frame clones alone and lacks a portion of them. The sample lists tens of thousands of clones, around 92% occurring once. The source material was T cells isolated from PBMCs. The source is a human donor in good health.

The CDR3 reads CATSERGWTEAFF. DNA for the CDR3: TGCGCCACCTCAGAACGAGGTTGGACTGAAGCTTTCTTT. This chain connects TRBV10-2 to TRBJ1-1; D gene ambiguous. V gave up 10 bases and J gave up 5 bases, with 17 bases separating them. Looked up from germline, CDR1 is WSHSY and CDR2 is SAAADI. The length of the CDR3 is 13 residues.